The 29 T cell receptor beta chains reported below all come from one sample, sequenced in a study of cytomegalovirus exposure and HLA in healthy donors. 13 Jbeta primers and 60 Vbeta primers were used for the PCR. The assay was immunoSEQ multiplex PCR, and TCRdb's table has in-frame clones only and misses some. The repertoire has 37,000 or so clones, roughly four fifths of them found once; the top ten carry roughly 8.8%. The sample comprised PBMCs. These receptors were taken from a woman aged 40 to 49 in good health and CMV-seronegative.

The V gene is TRBV28, the J gene TRBJ1-3; D may be TRBD1 (5 bases). Per the germline V gene, CDR1 is MDHEN and CDR2 is SYDVKM. The CDR3 totals 16 residues. Trimming shortened V by 2 bases and J by 0 bases, and 11 bases separated the two germline ends. CDR3 loop: CASSLAGRYSGNTIYF. The DNA for the CDR3 is TGTGCCAGCAGTTTAGCGGGACGGTACTCTGGAAACACCATATATTTT.

This clone was found a few times. V is TRBV18 and J is TRBJ2-5; the match to TRBD2 covers 8 bases. Per germline, CDR1 KGHSH and CDR2 LQKENI. The CDR3 runs to 13 residues. The trim removed 5 bases at V and 8 bases at J, leaving 7 bases unmatched. The DNA of the CDR3 is TGTGCCAGCTCATCGGGAGGGATGGAAACCCAGTACTTC. The encoded protein is CASSSGGMETQYF.

The V gene is TRBV6-1, the J gene TRBJ1-2; no reliable D call. The CDR3 is 14 amino acids. CDR1 and CDR2 from the germline V gene are MNHNS and SASEGT. The V end was cut by 1 base, the J end by 4 bases, with 10 bases between. Here the CDR3 DNA reads TGTGCCAGCAGTGAAGGGGAGGGTATCTATGGCTACACCTTC. Protein sequence: CASSEGEGIYGYTF.

This chain links TRBV27 with TRBJ1-2; a possible D gene is TRBD1 (6 bases). V was shortened by 9 bases and J by 7 bases, with 15 bases between the two germline ends. This CDR3 has 12 amino acids. Germline lookup yields CDR1 MNHEY and CDR2 SMNVEV (reference sequence). The CDR3 DNA is TGTGCCAGTAAGGCGGGGGCAAGTGGCTACACCTTC. It encodes CASKAGASGYTF.

The chain employs TRBV28 and TRBJ1-1; D uncertain. V lost 6 bases and J 3 bases, leaving 8 bases between the germline ends. The germline V gene encodes CDR1 MDHEN and CDR2 SYDVKM. There are 12 residues in the CDR3. This chain's CDR3 is CASSLDYTEAFF. In DNA, the CDR3 is TGTGCCAGCAGCCTAGATTACACTGAAGCTTTCTTT.

This chain connects TRBV13 to TRBJ2-2; a weak D match, TRBD1 (5 bases). This CDR3 region has 16 residues. V lost 2 bases, J lost 5 bases, and 15 bases lay in between. Germline V gene lookup returns CDR1 PRHDT and CDR2 FYEKMQ (reference sequence). CDR3: CASSLSFRVGTGELFF. CDR3 nucleotide sequence: TGTGCCAGCAGCTTAAGTTTCAGGGTTGGAACCGGGGAGCTGTTTTTT.

This chain links TRBV28 with TRBJ1-1, with 8 bases matching TRBD1. Germline CDR1 MDHEN, CDR2 SYDVKM. The junction had 5 bases not matched to a gene; V was cut back by 1 base and J by 4 bases. The CDR3 totals 15 residues. The chain's CDR3 is CASSLLGGQATEAFF. The CDR3 DNA reads TGTGCCAGCAGTTTATTGGGGGGACAGGCCACTGAAGCTTTCTTT.

This rearrangement joins TRBV6-1 to TRBJ2-1; D is perhaps TRBD2 (6 bases). Trimming removed 10 bases at V and 8 bases at J, with 18 bases between. The CDR3 contains 13 residues. The germline V gene has CDR1 MNHNS and CDR2 SASEGT. The CDR3 is CATWRGRVDEQFF. The CDR3 DNA sequence: TGTGCCACCTGGCGGGGCAGGGTCGATGAGCAGTTCTTC.

The chain is built from TRBV7-9 and TRBJ1-1, with D hard to call. Germline CDR1 SEHNR, CDR2 FQNEAQ (reference sequence). Trimming stripped 4 bases from V and 1 base from J, with 13 bases between. This CDR3 contains 15 residues. The chain's CDR3 is CASSSRAGPNTEAFF. As DNA, the CDR3 is TGTGCCAGCAGCTCAAGGGCGGGCCCGAACACTGAAGCTTTCTTT.

The chain carries TRBV9 and TRBJ1-1; maybe TRBD1 (5 bases). The germline V gene has CDR1 SGDLS and CDR2 YYNGEE. The CDR3 contains 14 residues. The V gene lost 2 bases and the J gene lost 3 bases, with 11 bases spanning the gap. The CDR3 reads CASSVGQGYTEAFF. The CDR3 nucleotides are TGTGCCAGCAGCGTGGGTCAGGGCTACACTGAAGCTTTCTTT.

The chain recombines TRBV5-1 with TRBJ2-1; 9 nucleotides match TRBD2. The CDR3 runs to 14 residues. The germline V gene encodes CDR1 SGHRS and CDR2 YFSETQ. V lost 7 bases, J lost 4 bases, and 6 bases stayed unmatched. The CDR3 DNA sequence: TGCGCCAGCGCCCCAGCGGGGGGATACAATGAGCAGTTCTTC. Its protein product is CASAPAGGYNEQFF.

J is TRBJ1-2 and V is TRBV28; D gene ambiguous. Germline CDR1 and CDR2: MDHEN and SYDVKM. The CDR3 runs to 17 residues. V lost 6 bases, J lost 6 bases, and 26 bases lay in between. The CDR3 here is CASSNDKEVFLRDGYTF. The CDR3 bases are TGTGCCAGCAGCAACGACAAGGAGGTATTTTTGCGAGATGGCTACACCTTC.

The chain has TRBV11-3 and TRBJ2-5, with no clear D. The CDR3 is made up of 13 amino acids. Looked up from germline, CDR1 is SGHNT and CDR2 is YENEEA. V lost 3 bases and J 2 bases, leaving 7 bases between the germline ends. DNA of the CDR3: TGTGCCAGCAGCTTTAACAGTCAAGAGACCCAGTACTTC. This gives the protein CASSFNSQETQYF.

The rearrangement links TRBV9 to TRBJ2-5; D unresolved. There are 14 residues in the CDR3. In germline, CDR1 is SGDLS, CDR2 YYNGEE. The V end lost 0 bases, the J end lost 3 bases, and 9 bases lay between the germline ends. The CDR3 bases are TGTGCCAGCAGCGTAGGATCACCTAAAGAGACCCAGTACTTC. This codes for CASSVGSPKETQYF.

This chain links TRBV16 with TRBJ2-3, with D uncertain. The CDR3 contains 12 residues. The germline V and J ends were trimmed by 2 bases and 5 bases, with 5 bases remaining between them. The germline gives CDR1 KGHSY, CDR2 FQNENV. Written as DNA, the CDR3 is TGTGCCAGCAGCCAACTCCTAGATACGCAGTATTTT. It translates to CASSQLLDTQYF.

The J gene is TRBJ1-1, the V gene TRBV7-3; 11 bases line up with TRBD1. V dropped 1 base and J dropped 4; count of bases not matched to a gene: 2. In germline, CDR1 is SGHTA, CDR2 FQGTGA. This CDR3 contains 15 residues. The CDR3 loop is CASSLSGTGGTEAFF. In DNA form, the CDR3 reads TGTGCCAGCAGCTTAAGCGGGACAGGGGGCACTGAAGCTTTCTTT.

The chain couples TRBV4-2 to TRBJ2-3; TRBD2 matches 10 bases. J gave up 4 bases and V 0 bases, and 7 bases lay outside the gene matches. The CDR3 loop spans 17 amino acids. The V gene's germline CDR1 is LGHNA and CDR2 YNFKEQ. DNA for the CDR3: TGTGCCAGCAGCCAAGAAATCCGAGCGGGGGGGCCAGATACGCAGTATTTT. This encodes CASSQEIRAGGPDTQYF.

V gene TRBV2 combines with J gene TRBJ1-4, with TRBD1 matching over 7 bases. The length of the CDR3 is 15 residues. Germline trimming cut 5 bases from V and 1 base from J; bases unmatched to any gene: 4. Germline CDR1 and CDR2: SNHLY and FYNNEI. In DNA form, the CDR3 reads TGTGCCAGCAGTTACAGGGGACTAACTAATGAAAAACTGTTTTTT. As protein: CASSYRGLTNEKLFF.

The chain employs TRBV7-8 and TRBJ2-3; a possible D gene is TRBD1 (5 bases). Looked up from germline, CDR1 is SGHVS and CDR2 is FQNEAQ. This CDR3 spans 16 amino acids. Trimming pared 2 bases from V and 2 bases from J, leaving 14 bases between. CDR3 residues: CASSLFKGPTTDTQYF. CDR3 DNA sequence: TGTGCCAGCAGCTTATTCAAGGGGCCGACCACAGATACGCAGTATTTT.

The gene calls are TRBV13 and TRBJ1-1; a possible D gene is TRBD1 (6 bases). Germline-derived CDR1 and CDR2 are PRHDT and FYEKMQ (reference sequence). V lost 5 bases and J 0 bases, leaving 10 bases between the germline ends. The CDR3 has 14 residues. CDR3 in DNA: TGTGCCAGCAGCACCGGACAGTTGAACACTGAAGCTTTCTTT. Its protein product is CASSTGQLNTEAFF.

This clone was recorded only once. This chain links TRBV2 with TRBJ2-3, with TRBD2 matching 12 bases. CDR3 length: 14 amino acids. The germline V gene has CDR1 SNHLY and CDR2 FYNNEI. J was trimmed by 1 base and V by 10 bases; bases with no gene match: 3. As DNA, the CDR3 is TGTGCCACGCGGACTAGCGGGGGCACAGATACGCAGTATTTT. It codes for CATRTSGGTDTQYF.

This clone was observed a few times. The rearrangement joins TRBV11-2 to TRBJ2-3; 8 bases line up with TRBD2. V dropped 2 bases and J dropped 2; count of bases not matched to a gene: 3. The germline V gene has CDR1 SGHAT and CDR2 FQNNGV. CDR3 length equals 15 residues. Here the CDR3 reads CASSLLAGSTDTQYF. The DNA for the CDR3 is TGTGCCAGCAGCTTATTAGCGGGATCCACAGATACGCAGTATTTT.

This sequence joins TRBV2 and TRBJ2-5, with D possibly matching TRBD1 (6 bases). This CDR3 has 14 residues. Germline CDR1 and CDR2: SNHLY and FYNNEI. Deletions cut 6 bases from V and 1 base from J, with 12 bases between. CDR3 loop: CASRPGTSQETQYF. Written as DNA, the CDR3 is TGTGCCAGCAGGCCAGGGACATCCCAAGAGACCCAGTACTTC.

The CDR3 is CASSFDRDSPLHF. DNA for the CDR3: TGTGCCAGCAGCTTTGACAGGGATTCACCCCTCCACTTT. The chain has TRBV5-6 and TRBJ1-6, with 7 bases fitting TRBD1. Germline CDR1 and CDR2: SGHDT and YYEEEE. J was trimmed by 8 bases and V by 2 bases; bases with no gene match: 1. The length of the CDR3 is 13 residues.

The chain couples TRBV7-8 to TRBJ2-1; D is perhaps TRBD2 (5 bases). The CDR3 covers 16 residues. Trimming left V 0 bases short and J 3 bases short, with 12 bases between. Germline CDR1 is SGHVS and CDR2 is FQNEAQ. The CDR3 DNA is TGTGCCAGCAGCTTAGCGACCGGCCGGGGCTACAATGAGCAGTTCTTC. It translates to CASSLATGRGYNEQFF.

The V and J genes are TRBV9 and TRBJ1-1, with D unresolved. This CDR3 comprises 14 residues. Per the germline V gene, CDR1 is SGDLS and CDR2 is YYNGEE. V lost 3 bases to trimming and J lost 4 bases, with 13 bases between them. DNA for the CDR3: TGTGCCAGCAGCGCGGGAGGGAGCGTCACTGAAGCTTTCTTT. Encoded protein: CASSAGGSVTEAFF.

The chain has TRBV4-1 and TRBJ2-2, with a tentative D call TRBD1 (6 bases). Trimming cost V 0 bases and J 5 bases, with 10 bases left between them. There are 15 residues in the CDR3. The germline V gene has CDR1 MGHRA and CDR2 YSYEKL. CDR3 nucleotides: TGCGCCAGCAGCCAAGACAGGGGATGGACCGGGGAGCTGTTTTTT. Its protein is CASSQDRGWTGELFF.

The chain recombines TRBV4-1 with TRBJ2-4; 7 nucleotides match TRBD1. Germline CDR1 and CDR2: MGHRA and YSYEKL. The ends lost 3 bases at V and 5 bases at J; junction bases unmatched: 7. The CDR3 has 15 residues. The CDR3 is CASSHLDRDQNIQYF. In nucleotides, the CDR3 is TGCGCCAGCAGCCATCTAGACAGGGACCAAAACATTCAGTACTTC.

The chain is built from TRBV2 and TRBJ1-4; 10 bases are shared with TRBD1. The CDR3 contains 13 residues. CDR1 is SNHLY and CDR2 is FYNNEI in the germline V gene. V was clipped by 8 bases and J by 14 bases; unmatched bases: 11. The CDR3 loop is CASGSRDRGFLFF. The CDR3 nucleotides are TGTGCCAGCGGGTCCCGGGACAGGGGATTCCTGTTTTTT.